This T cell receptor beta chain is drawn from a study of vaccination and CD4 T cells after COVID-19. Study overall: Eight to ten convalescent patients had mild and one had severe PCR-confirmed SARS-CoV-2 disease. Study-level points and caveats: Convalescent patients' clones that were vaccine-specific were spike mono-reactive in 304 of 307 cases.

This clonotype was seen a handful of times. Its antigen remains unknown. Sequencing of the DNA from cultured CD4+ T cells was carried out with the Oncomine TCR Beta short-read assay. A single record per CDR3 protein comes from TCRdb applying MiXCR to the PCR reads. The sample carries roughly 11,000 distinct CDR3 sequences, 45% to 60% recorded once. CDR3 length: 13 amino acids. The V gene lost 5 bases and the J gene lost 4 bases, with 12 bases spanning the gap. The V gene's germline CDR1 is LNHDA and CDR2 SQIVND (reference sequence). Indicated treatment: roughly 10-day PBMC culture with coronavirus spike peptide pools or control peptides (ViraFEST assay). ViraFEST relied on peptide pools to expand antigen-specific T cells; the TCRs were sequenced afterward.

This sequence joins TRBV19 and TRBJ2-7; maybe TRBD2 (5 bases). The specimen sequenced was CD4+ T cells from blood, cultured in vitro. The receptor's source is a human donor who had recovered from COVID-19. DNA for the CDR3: TGTGCCAGTAGTGTCCTAGCACCGTACGAGCAGTACTTC. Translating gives CASSVLAPYEQYF.